This T cell receptor beta chain appears in the sequencing data of a study of T cell clonality in common variable immunodeficiency (dated by TCRdb to the mid-2010s). The CDR3 spans 13 residues, from the cysteine through the phenylalanine. The CDR3 was read in part: 30 bases, with the frame set at base 1. CDR1 and CDR2 are read off the germline V gene as SGHRS and YFSETQ. Trimming removed 3 bases from V and 9 bases from J, leaving 13 bases between the germline ends. CVID samples and control samples contributed equivalent amounts of genomic DNA as sequencing input. For every sample, a 60 bp segment covering the rearranged TCRbeta CDR3 region was amplified and then sequenced. The immunoSEQ assay, a bias-corrected multiplex PCR with high-throughput sequencing, was employed for TCRbeta amplification. Processing in the source paper ran as follows. Each unique nucleotide sequence was treated as a clone and annotated with V, D and J genes, copy number and frequency. Sequences were labeled productive if in frame, and non-productive if out of frame or containing stop codons. Clonality was calculated from Shannon's entropy as previously described. Mean CDR3 Kyte-Doolittle hydropathy was derived from the predicted amino acid sequences of productive clones. Scaled V gene usage was hierarchically clustered using Manhattan distance and complete linkage with the R hclust function. To assess clone sharing by CDR3 amino acid sequence, 12 repertoires per group were resampled over 100 rounds. The repertoires were screened for around 70 published EBV-specific TCRbeta sequences and roughly 250 published CMV-specific TCRbeta sequences. Analysis left out a couple of CVID samples that produced under 10,000 sequences, so fewer than 50 CVID repertoires remained. TCRdb took over this immuneACCESS table, retaining in-frame rearrangements with V and J assigned. Such tables are incomplete; in checked studies, under half of the missing clones stem from an unresolved V gene, and the remainder is unexplained. The DNA gave D and trimming, while V, J and clone size come from that table. The table puts some 40,000 clones in this sample, none counted just once. Around 4% of the sample is held by the ten biggest clonotypes.

This clone has a count of ten or more. The specificity of this receptor is unknown. The DNA ends 3 residues before the CDR3 does, and the rest of the CDR3 is filled in from the germline J gene. The paper as a whole reports these results and caveats: Fewer TCRbeta clones were shared among CVID subjects than among healthy controls (p < 0.0001). Reportedly, TCRbeta sequences from CVID had fewer deletions and N-nucleotide insertions, and highly modified clones with 13 or more V deletions were absent from CVID. Differences among patients in the CVID cohort limited the correlations between repertoire features and clinical complications. TCRbeta clonality was higher in CVID subjects than in healthy controls (t-test p = 0.018), and the increase was most characteristic of about a third of subjects. It was noted by the authors that sequencing of the repertoires of T cell subpopulations would be needed to clarify the cause of the increased clonality in CVID. Despite equal DNA input, controls averaged around 87,000 unique sequences per sample versus roughly 30,000 in CVID samples.

Predominantly Caucasian heritage was noted among both the CVID patients and the healthy controls. Heparinized peripheral whole blood samples of about 4.5 to 9 ml were collected from each donor. Genomic DNA from adults with common variable immune deficiency (CVID) and from healthy adult controls was used for sequencing of TCRbeta CDR3 repertoires. The control group was made up of roughly 22 healthy adult volunteers (approximately 10 male and 12 female) whose ages ranged from roughly 20 to 75 years, with a mean age of 34. Diluted blood was density-centrifuged over Hypaque 1077 or Ficoll-Paque to isolate peripheral blood mononuclear cells. Unsorted mononuclear cells served as the source of genomic DNA, which was extracted either by Qiagen column purification or by a centrifugation-based method.

This receptor chain uses TRBV5-1 and TRBJ2-1; the D gene assignment is ambiguous. This sequence was found in a person between 18 and 70 years old in good health. Specimen: peripheral blood mononuclear cells. The CDR3 amino acid sequence is: CASSSSSFVEQFF. The CDR3 DNA, read in part, is TGCGCCAGCAGCTCCTCTAGTTTTGTTGAG.